This T cell receptor (beta chain) stems from a study of blood T cells in healthy people across ages. Whole-study results and caveats: Diversity estimated from one million T cells was considered an underestimate. Among long-lived donors, naive CD4+ cells were more numerous and diversity higher than in aged donors.

The V end was cut by 5 bases, the J end by 4 bases, with 17 bases between. The germline gives CDR1 SQVTM, CDR2 ANQGSEA. The CDR3 length is 15 residues. A J-beta primer mix and a sample-barcoded 5' primer were used in a second PCR of about 7 to 12 cycles. A template-switch adaptor containing 12 random nucleotides labeled each cDNA molecule. All samples yielded 3 million or more CDR3-containing paired-end reads. From the 5' RACE reads, TCRdb called clonotypes with MiXCR, one entry per CDR3 protein. The data contain 1.5 million to 2 million distinct CDR3 sequences, 49% of them singletons. Worth noting for this clonotype: As yet, its antigen is unknown.

The sequence came from a woman aged 40-49 years in good health. The chain carries TRBV29-1 and TRBJ2-2; D may correspond to TRBD1 or TRBD2 (5 bases each). Sequenced: blood. The DNA for the CDR3 is TGCAGCGTTTCCCCGAGGGGAAGCTCCACCGGGGAGCTGTTTTTT. It yields the protein CSVSPRGSSTGELFF.